This TCR beta chain was profiled in a study of blood T cells in healthy people across ages. This clonotype occurred a few times. The CDR3 has 16 amino acids. A sample-barcoded 5' primer and a J-beta primer mix were used in a second PCR of roughly 6 to 11 cycles. Template switching added a 12-random-nucleotide identifier to every cDNA molecule. TCRdb passed the 5' RACE reads through MiXCR, listing each CDR3 protein once. In the table there are hundreds of thousands of distinct CDR3 sequences, around 36% of which are singletons. The draw of peripheral blood yielded 8.5 to 10 milliliters from each donor. Isolated per sample were at least 6.5 million PBMCs.

The clonotype was recovered from a young man in good health. The material sequenced was blood. The chain carries TRBV21-1 and TRBJ2-5; the D segment call TRBD1 is taken from the table without a DNA check. TRBV21-1 is listed as a pseudogene. CDR3 DNA sequence: TGTGCCAGCAGCAACTGTGGGCGGGGCGGGCGAGAGACCCAGTACTTC. Protein product: CASSNCGRGGRETQYF.